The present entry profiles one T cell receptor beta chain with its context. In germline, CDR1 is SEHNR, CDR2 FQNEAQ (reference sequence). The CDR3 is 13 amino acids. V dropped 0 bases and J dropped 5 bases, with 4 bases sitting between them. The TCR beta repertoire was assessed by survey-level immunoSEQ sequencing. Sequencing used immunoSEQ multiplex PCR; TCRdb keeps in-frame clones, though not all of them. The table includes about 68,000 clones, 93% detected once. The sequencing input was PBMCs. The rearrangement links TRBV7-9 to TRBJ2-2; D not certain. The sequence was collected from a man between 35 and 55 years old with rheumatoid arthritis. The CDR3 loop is CASSLALTGELFF. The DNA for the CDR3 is TGTGCCAGCAGCTTAGCTCTTACCGGGGAGCTGTTTTTT.